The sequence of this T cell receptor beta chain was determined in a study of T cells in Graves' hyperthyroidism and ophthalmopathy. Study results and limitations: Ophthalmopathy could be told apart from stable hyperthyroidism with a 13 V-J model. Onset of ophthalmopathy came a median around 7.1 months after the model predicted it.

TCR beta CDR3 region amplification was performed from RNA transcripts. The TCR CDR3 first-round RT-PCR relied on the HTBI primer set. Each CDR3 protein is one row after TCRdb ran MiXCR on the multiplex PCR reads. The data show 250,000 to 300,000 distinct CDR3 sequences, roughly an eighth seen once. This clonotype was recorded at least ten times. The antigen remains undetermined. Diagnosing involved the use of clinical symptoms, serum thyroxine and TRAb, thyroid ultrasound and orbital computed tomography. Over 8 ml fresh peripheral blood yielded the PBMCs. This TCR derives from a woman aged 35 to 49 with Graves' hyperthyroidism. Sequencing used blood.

The CDR3 reads CASSQDDGRTTDTQYF. CDR3 coding DNA: TGTGCCAGCAGCCAAGATGACGGCAGAACCACAGATACGCAGTATTTT. The chain combines TRBV14 with TRBJ2-3; D unresolved. V was clipped by 0 bases and J by 2 bases, with 12 bases between them. Germline V gene data show CDR1 as SGHDN and CDR2 as FVKESK. CDR3 length: 16 residues.